These 3 T cell receptor beta chains share one sample of origin, sequenced in a study of technical replicates of blood from a handful of donors. Data came from immunoSEQ multiplex PCR; TCRdb stores just in-frame clones and leaves some out. Of 91,000 or so clones in the sample, 85% to 95% are singletons; the top ten hold about 0.3%. The specimen was T cells isolated from PBMCs. These TCRs come from a human donor in good health.

In its sample, this clone was seen once. The chain links TRBV5-1 to TRBJ2-7; D not resolved. The CDR3 length is 13 residues. With 5 bases removed from V and 0 bases from J, the gap between germline ends came to 9 bases. The germline V gene has CDR1 SGHRS and CDR2 YFSETQ. CDR3 DNA sequence: TGCGCCAGCAGTCGTGACACCTCCTACGAGCAGTACTTC. It yields the protein CASSRDTSYEQYF.

This chain connects TRBV16 to TRBJ1-5; D call uncertain. CDR1 and CDR2 from the germline V gene are KGHSY and FQNENV. The V gene lost 5 bases and the J gene lost 4 bases, with 9 bases spanning the gap. The CDR3 has 13 amino acids. The CDR3 DNA reads TGTGCCAGCAGCTCAGGAGGTAATCAGCCCCAGCATTTT. Translation: CASSSGGNQPQHF.

This clone was seen only once. The rearrangement joins TRBV27 to TRBJ2-5; 8 bases line up with TRBD2. CDR1 is MNHEY, CDR2 SMNVEV, per germline (reference sequence). Trimming took 6 bases from V and 0 from J; bases not matched to a gene: 15. This CDR3 region has 18 residues. In DNA form, the CDR3 reads TGTGCCAGCAGAAGATCTCACTCACTAGCGGTGTACCAAGAGACCCAGTACTTC. Encoded protein: CASRRSHSLAVYQETQYF.